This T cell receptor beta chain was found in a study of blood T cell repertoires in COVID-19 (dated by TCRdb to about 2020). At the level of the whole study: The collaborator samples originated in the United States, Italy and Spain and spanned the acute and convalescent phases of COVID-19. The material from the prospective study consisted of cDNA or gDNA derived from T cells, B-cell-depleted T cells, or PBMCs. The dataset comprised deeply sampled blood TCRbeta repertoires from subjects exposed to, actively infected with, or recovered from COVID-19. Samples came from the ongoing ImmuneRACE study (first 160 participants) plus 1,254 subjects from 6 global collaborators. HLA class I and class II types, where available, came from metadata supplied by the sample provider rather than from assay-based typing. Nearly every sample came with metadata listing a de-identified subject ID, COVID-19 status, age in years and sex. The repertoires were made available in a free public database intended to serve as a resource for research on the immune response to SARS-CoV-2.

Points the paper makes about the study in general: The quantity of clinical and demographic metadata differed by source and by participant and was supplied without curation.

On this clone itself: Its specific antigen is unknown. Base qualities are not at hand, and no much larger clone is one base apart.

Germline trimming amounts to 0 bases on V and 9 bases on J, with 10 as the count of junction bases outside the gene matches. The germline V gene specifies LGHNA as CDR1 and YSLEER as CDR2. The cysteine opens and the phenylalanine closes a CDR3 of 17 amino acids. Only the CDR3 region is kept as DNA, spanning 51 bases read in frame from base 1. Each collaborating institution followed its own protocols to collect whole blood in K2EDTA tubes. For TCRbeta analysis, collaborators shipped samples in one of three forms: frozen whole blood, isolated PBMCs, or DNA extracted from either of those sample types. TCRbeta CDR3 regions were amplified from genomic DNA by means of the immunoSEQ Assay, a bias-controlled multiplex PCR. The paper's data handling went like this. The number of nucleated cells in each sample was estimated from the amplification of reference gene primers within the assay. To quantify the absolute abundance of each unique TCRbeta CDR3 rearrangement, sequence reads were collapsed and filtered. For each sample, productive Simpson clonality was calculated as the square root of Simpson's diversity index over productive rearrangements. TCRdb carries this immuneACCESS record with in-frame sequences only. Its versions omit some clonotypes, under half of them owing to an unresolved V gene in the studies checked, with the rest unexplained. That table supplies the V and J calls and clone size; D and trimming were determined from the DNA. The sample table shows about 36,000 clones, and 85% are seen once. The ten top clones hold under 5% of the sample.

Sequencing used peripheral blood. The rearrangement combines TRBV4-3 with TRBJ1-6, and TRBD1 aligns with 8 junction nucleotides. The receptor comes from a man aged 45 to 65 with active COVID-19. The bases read TGCGCCAGCAGCCAAGATTTAGGCAGGGGGCAGGCTTCACCCCTCCACTTT. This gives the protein CASSQDLGRGQASPLHF.